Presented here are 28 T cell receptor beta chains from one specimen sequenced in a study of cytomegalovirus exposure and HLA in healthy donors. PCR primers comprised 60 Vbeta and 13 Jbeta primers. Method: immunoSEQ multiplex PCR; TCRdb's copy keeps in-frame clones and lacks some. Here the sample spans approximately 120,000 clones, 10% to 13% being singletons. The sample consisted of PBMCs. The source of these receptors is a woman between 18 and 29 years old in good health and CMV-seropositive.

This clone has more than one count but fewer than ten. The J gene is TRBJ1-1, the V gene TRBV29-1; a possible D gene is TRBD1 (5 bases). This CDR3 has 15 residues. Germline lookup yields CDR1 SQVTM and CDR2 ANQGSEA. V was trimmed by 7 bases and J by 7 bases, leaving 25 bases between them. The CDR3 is CSGQPIIGGVGEAFF. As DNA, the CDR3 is TGCAGCGGACAACCTATAATTGGGGGGGTGGGTGAAGCTTTCTTT.

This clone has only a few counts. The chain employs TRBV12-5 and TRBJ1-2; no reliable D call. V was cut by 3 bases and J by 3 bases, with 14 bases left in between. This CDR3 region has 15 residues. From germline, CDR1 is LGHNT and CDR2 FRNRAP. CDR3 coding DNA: TGTGCTAGTGGTTTCCTCCCTCCAGGATACTATGGCTACACCTTC. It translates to CASGFLPPGYYGYTF.

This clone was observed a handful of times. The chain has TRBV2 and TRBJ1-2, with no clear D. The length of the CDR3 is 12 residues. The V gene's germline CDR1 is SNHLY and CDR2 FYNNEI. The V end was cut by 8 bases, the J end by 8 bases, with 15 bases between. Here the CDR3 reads CASVRAGGGYTF. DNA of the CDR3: TGTGCCAGCGTGCGGGCAGGAGGGGGCTACACCTTC.

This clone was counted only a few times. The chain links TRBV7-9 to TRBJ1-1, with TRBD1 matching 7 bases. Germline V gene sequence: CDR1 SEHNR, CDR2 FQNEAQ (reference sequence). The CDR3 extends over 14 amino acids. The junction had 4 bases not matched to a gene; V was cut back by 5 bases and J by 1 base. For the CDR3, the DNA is TGTGCCAGCAGCCCCCGACAGGGGAACACTGAAGCTTTCTTT. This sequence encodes CASSPRQGNTEAFF. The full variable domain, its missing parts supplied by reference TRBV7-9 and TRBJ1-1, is DTGVSQNPRHKITKRGQNVTFRCDPISEHNRLYWYRQTLGQGPEFLTYFQNEAQLEKSRLLSDRFSAERPKGSFSTLEIQRTEQGDSAMYLCASSPRQGNTEAFFGQGTRLTVV.

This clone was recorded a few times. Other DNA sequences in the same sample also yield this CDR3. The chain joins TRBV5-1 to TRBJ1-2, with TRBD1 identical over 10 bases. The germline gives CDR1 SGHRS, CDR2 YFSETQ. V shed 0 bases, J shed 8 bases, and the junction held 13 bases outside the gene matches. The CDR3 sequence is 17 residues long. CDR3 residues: CASSLETLGQGYGGYTF. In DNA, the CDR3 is TGCGCCAGCAGCTTGGAAACATTGGGACAGGGGTACGGAGGCTACACCTTC.

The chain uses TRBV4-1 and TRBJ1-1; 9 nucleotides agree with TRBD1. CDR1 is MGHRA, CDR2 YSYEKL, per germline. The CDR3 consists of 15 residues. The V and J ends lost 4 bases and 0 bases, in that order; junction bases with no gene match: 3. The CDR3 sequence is CASSLGQGVNTEAFF. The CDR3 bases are TGCGCCAGCAGCCTGGGACAGGGTGTGAACACTGAAGCTTTCTTT.

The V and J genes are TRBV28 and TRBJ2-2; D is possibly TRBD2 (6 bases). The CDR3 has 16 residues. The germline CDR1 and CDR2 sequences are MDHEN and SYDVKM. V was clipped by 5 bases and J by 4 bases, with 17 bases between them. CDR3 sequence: CASSPTRLRGTGELFF. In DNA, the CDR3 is TGTGCCAGCAGTCCGACTAGACTACGTGGCACCGGGGAGCTGTTTTTT.

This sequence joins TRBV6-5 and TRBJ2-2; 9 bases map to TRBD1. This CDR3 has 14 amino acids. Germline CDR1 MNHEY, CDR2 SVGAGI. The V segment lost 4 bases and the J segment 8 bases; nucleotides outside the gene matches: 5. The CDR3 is CASSSGTGTGELFF. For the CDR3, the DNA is TGTGCCAGCAGTTCCGGGACAGGGACGGGGGAGCTGTTTTTT.

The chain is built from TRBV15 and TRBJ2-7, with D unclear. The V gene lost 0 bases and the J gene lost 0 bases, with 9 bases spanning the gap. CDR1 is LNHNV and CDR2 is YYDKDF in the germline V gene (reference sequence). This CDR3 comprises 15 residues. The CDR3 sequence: CATSREVGPSYEQYF. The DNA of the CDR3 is TGTGCCACCAGCAGAGAAGTGGGCCCCTCCTACGAGCAGTACTTC.

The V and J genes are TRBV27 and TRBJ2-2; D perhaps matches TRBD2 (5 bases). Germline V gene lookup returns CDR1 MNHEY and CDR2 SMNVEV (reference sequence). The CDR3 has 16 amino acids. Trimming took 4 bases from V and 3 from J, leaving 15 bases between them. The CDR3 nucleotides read TGTGCCAGCAGTTATTCTGCGGGCGTCGACACCGGGGAGCTGTTTTTT. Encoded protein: CASSYSAGVDTGELFF.

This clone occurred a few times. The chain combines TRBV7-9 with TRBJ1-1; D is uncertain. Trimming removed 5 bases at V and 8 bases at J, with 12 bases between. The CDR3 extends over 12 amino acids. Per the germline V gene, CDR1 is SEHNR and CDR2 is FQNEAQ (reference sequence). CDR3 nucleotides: TGTGCCAGCAGCGCCATCGAGCTCGAAGCTTTCTTT. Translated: CASSAIELEAFF. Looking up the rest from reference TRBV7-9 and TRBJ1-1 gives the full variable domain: DTGVSQNPRHKITKRGQNVTFRCDPISEHNRLYWYRQTLGQGPEFLTYFQNEAQLEKSRLLSDRFSAERPKGSFSTLEIQRTEQGDSAMYLCASSAIELEAFFGQGTRLTVV.

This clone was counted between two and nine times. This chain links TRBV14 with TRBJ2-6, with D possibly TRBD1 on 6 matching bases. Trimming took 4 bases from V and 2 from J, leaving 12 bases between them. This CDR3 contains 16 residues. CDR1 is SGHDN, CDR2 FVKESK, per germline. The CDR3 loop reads CASSLLGTTGANVLTF. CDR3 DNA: TGTGCCAGCAGCCTCTTGGGGACAACTGGGGCCAACGTCCTGACTTTC.

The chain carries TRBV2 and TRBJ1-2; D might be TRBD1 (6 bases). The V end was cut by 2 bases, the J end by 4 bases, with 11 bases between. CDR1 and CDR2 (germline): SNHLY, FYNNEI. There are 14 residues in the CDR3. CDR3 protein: CASSELDRVYGYTF. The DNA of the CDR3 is TGTGCCAGCAGTGAACTGGACAGAGTCTATGGCTACACCTTC.

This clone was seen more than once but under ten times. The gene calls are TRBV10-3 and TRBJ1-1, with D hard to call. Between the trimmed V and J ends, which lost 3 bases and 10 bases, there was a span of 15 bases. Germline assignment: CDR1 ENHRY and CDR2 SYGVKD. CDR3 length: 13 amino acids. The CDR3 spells CAISEFVGSIAFF. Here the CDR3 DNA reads TGTGCCATCAGTGAATTCGTAGGGAGTATAGCTTTCTTT.

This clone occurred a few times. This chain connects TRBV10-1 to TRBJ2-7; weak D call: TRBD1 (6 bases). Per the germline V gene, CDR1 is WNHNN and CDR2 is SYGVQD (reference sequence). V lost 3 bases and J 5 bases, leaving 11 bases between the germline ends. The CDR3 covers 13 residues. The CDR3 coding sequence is TGCGCCAGCAGTGATACAGGGTTCAACGAGCAGTACTTC. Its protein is CASSDTGFNEQYF.

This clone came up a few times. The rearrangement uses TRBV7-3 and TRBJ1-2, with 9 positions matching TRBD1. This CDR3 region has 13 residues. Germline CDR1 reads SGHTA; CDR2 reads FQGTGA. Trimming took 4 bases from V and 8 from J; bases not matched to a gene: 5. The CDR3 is CASSSGQGIGYTF. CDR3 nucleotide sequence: TGTGCCAGCAGCTCGGGACAGGGAATAGGCTACACCTTC.

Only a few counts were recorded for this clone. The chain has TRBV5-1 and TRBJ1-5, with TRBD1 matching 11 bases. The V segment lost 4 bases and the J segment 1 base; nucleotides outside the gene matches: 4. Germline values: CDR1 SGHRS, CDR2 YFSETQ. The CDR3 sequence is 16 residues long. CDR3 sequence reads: CASSTGTGGSNQPQHF. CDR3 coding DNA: TGCGCCAGCAGCACAGGGACAGGGGGGAGCAATCAGCCCCAGCATTTT.

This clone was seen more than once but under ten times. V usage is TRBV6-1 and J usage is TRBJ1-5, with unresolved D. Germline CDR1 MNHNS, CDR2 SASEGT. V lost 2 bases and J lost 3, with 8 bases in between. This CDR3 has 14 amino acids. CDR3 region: CASSEPPYNQPQHF. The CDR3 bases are TGTGCCAGCAGTGAACCCCCCTACAATCAGCCCCAGCATTTT.

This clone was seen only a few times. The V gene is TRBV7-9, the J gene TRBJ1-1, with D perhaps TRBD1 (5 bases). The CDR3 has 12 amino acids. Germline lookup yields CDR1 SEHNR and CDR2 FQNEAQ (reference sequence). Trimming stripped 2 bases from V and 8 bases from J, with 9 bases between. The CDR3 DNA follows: TGTGCCAGCAGCTTACCCCGGGGGGAAGCTTTCTTT. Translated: CASSLPRGEAFF.

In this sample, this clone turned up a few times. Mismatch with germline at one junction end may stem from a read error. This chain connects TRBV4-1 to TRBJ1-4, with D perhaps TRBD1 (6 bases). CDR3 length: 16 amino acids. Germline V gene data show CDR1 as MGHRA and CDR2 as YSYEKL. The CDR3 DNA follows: TGCGCCAGCAGCCTCCTAGGGGGGGGCTCGGATGAAAAACTATTTTTT. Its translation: CASSLLGGGSDEKLFF.

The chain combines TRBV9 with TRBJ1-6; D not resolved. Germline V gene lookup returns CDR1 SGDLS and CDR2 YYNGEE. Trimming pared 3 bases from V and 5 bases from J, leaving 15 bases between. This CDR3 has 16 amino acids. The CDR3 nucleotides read TGTGCCAGCAGCGCCCCCGGCGGCGGGGATAATTCACCCCTCCACTTT. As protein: CASSAPGGGDNSPLHF. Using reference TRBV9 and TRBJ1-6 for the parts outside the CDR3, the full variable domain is DSGVTQTPKHLITATGQRVTLRCSPRSGDLSVYWYQQSLDQGLQFLIQYYNGEERAKGNILERFSAQQFPDLHSELNLSSLELGDSALYFCASSAPGGGDNSPLHFGNGTRLTVT.

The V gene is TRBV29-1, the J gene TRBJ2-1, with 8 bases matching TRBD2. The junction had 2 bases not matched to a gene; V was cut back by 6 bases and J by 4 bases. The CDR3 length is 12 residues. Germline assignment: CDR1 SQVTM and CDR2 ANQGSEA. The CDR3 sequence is CSVSSGYNEQFF. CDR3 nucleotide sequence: TGCAGCGTCTCTAGCGGGTACAATGAGCAGTTCTTC.

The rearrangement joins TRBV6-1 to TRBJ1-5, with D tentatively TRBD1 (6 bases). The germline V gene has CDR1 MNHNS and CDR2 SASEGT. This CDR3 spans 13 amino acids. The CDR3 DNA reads TGTGCAAGCGACCGGGACATCAATCAGCCCCAGCATTTT. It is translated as CASDRDINQPQHF.

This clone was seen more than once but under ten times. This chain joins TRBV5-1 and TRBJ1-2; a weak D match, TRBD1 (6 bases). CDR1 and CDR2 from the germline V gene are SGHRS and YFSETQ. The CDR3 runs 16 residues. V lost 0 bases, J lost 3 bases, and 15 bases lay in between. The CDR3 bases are TGCGCCAGCAGCTTGGGCCTGGGGGCGCGCGACTATGGCTACACCTTC. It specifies CASSLGLGARDYGYTF. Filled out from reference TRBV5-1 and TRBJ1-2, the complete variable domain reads KAGVTQTPRYLIKTRGQQVTLSCSPISGHRSVSWYQQTPGQGLQFLFEYFSETQRNKGNFPGRFSGRQFSNSRSEMNVSTLELGDSALYLCASSLGLGARDYGYTFGSGTRLTVV.

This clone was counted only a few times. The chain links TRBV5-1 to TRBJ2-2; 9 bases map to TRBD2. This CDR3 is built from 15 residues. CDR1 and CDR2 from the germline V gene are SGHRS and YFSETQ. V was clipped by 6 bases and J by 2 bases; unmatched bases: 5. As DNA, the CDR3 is TGCGCCAGCACCCGTAGCGGGAGAAACACCGGGGAGCTGTTTTTT. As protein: CASTRSGRNTGELFF.

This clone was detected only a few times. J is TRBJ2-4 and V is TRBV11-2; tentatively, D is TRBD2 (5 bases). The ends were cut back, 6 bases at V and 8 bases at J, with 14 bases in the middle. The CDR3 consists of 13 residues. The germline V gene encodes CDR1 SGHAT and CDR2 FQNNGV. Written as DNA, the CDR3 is TGTGCCAGCAGGTACGGGATGTTGGACATTCAGTACTTC. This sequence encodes CASRYGMLDIQYF.

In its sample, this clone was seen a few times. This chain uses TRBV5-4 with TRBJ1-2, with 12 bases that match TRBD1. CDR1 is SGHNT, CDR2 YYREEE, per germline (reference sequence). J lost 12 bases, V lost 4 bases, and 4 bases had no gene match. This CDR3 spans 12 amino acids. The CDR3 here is CASSGDRGRDTF. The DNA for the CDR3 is TGTGCCAGCAGCGGGGACAGGGGGCGTGACACCTTC.

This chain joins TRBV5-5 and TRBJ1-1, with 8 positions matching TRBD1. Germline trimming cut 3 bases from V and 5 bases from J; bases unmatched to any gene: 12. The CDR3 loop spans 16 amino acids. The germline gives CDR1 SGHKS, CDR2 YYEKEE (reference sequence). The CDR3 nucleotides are TGTGCCAGCAGCTGGGTGGGGACAGGAGTGGGAACTGAAGCTTTCTTT. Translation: CASSWVGTGVGTEAFF.